The 29 T cell receptor beta chains presented below share a single source sample, sequenced in a study of T cells in Graves' hyperthyroidism and ophthalmopathy. Using RNA transcripts as the source, TCR beta CDR3 regions were amplified. Using the HTBI primer set, a first-round RT-PCR was run on the TCR CDR3. TCRdb re-called the multiplex PCR reads through MiXCR, storing one row per CDR3 protein. This table holds 300,000 to 500,000 distinct CDR3 sequences, roughly an eighth found once. Source material: blood. These receptors all stem from a man aged 50 to 59 with Graves' ophthalmopathy.

The sample holds many counts of this clonotype. The V gene is TRBV12-3 or TRBV12-4, the J gene TRBJ1-4; D is unclear. This CDR3 comprises 14 residues. V lost 6 bases and J 5 bases, leaving 13 bases between the germline ends. The CDR3 DNA sequence: TGTGCCAGCAGCGGAGGACGGATGAATGAAAAACTGTTTTTT. Translating gives CASSGGRMNEKLFF.

This clonotype was picked up many times. This sequence joins TRBV12-3 or TRBV12-4 and TRBJ2-7, with D possibly matching TRBD2 (7 bases). V lost 5 bases, J lost 3 bases, and 17 bases lay in between. This CDR3 comprises 15 residues. The CDR3 reads CASSGGGGRFYEQYF. CDR3 bases: TGTGCCAGCAGTGGGGGGGGGGGGCGCTTCTACGAGCAGTACTTC.

The chain is built from TRBV12-3 or TRBV12-4 and TRBJ1-3; a weak D match, TRBD1 (6 bases). The CDR3 consists of 14 residues. The V gene lost 6 bases and the J gene lost 7 bases, with 16 bases spanning the gap. This chain's CDR3 is CASSLQGLRNTIYF. The CDR3 DNA sequence: TGTGCCAGCAGCCTCCAGGGGTTGAGGAACACCATATATTTT.

About this clonotype: A read error is possible here, since a much larger clone lies one base away. This chain connects TRBV12-3 or TRBV12-4 to TRBJ2-3; a weak D match, TRBD2 (6 bases). This CDR3 region has 13 residues. Trimming left V 9 bases short and J 8 bases short, with 18 bases between. As DNA, the CDR3 is TGTGCCAGAAGCTCTGGGGGGAGATTTACGCAGTATTTT. It yields the protein CARSSGGRFTQYF.

In this sample, this clonotype turned up once. This sequence joins TRBV9 and TRBJ2-1; TRBD2 matches at 7 bases. Trimming cost V 3 bases and J 5 bases; bases outside gene matches: 8. CDR3 length: 15 amino acids. The germline gives CDR1 SGDLS, CDR2 YYNGEE. The DNA of the CDR3 is TGTGCCAGCAGCGCAGATCCTAGCGGAAACAATGAGCAGTTCTTC. This sequence encodes CASSADPSGNNEQFF.

This clonotype was seen a few times. The chain recombines TRBV19 with TRBJ1-2; no firm D call. Trimming shortened V by 3 bases and J by 2 bases, and 7 bases separated the two germline ends. The CDR3 runs to 13 residues. The V gene's germline CDR1 is LNHDA and CDR2 SQIVND (reference sequence). The chain's CDR3 is CASSIYTNYGYTF. CDR3 in DNA: TGTGCCAGTAGTATCTACACAAACTATGGCTACACCTTC.

This clonotype has a handful of counts. The chain is built from TRBV4-1 and TRBJ2-2; D may match TRBD1 or TRBD2 (5 bases each). Trimming took 1 base from V and 5 from J, leaving 17 bases between them. CDR1 MGHRA and CDR2 YSYEKL come from the germline V gene. The CDR3 totals 17 residues. CDR3: CASSQVPVGWGTGELFF. In DNA, the CDR3 is TGCGCCAGCAGCCAAGTCCCAGTGGGGTGGGGGACCGGGGAGCTGTTTTTT.

This clonotype came up many times. One end of the junction fails to match germline, which may point to a read error. This rearrangement joins TRBV29-1 to TRBJ2-1; TRBD2 matches at 11 bases. This CDR3 comprises 13 residues. Germline V gene sequence: CDR1 SQVTM, CDR2 ANQGSEA. CDR3: CSVEGLAGDEQFF. CDR3 sequence (DNA): TGCAGCGTGGAAGGACTAGCGGGCGATGAGCAGTTCTTC.

This clonotype was seen repeatedly, ten times or more. The chain joins TRBV6-1 to TRBJ2-1, with 10 bases that match TRBD1. Germline values: CDR1 MNHNS, CDR2 SASEGT. Germline trimming cut 7 bases from V and 7 bases from J; bases unmatched to any gene: 1. This CDR3 comprises 12 residues. The CDR3 reads CASTGQGNEQFF. In nucleotides, the CDR3 is TGTGCCAGCACGGGACAGGGGAATGAGCAGTTCTTC.

This clonotype was picked up many times. This chain uses TRBV7-6 with TRBJ2-5; no firm D call. This CDR3 is built from 14 residues. V lost 1 base and J lost 0, with 6 bases in between. Germline V lookup: CDR1 SGHVS, CDR2 FNYEAQ. In nucleotides, the CDR3 is TGTGCCAGCAGCTTAGGACCAAACCAAGAGACCCAGTACTTC. Translated: CASSLGPNQETQYF.

This clonotype was seen only a few times. The chain's CDR3 is CSASPPGASGNTIYF. The CDR3 DNA reads as TGCAGTGCTAGCCCTCCGGGGGCTTCTGGAAACACCATATATTTT. The chain is built from TRBV20-1 and TRBJ1-3; tentative D call: TRBD1 (6 bases). V dropped 3 bases and J dropped 1 base, with 13 bases sitting between them. The CDR3 loop spans 15 amino acids. CDR1 and CDR2 from the germline V gene are DFQATT and SNEGSKA (reference sequence).

This clonotype was counted ten times or more. The chain joins TRBV5-1 to TRBJ2-3; 8 bases line up with TRBD2. V lost 5 bases to trimming and J lost 2 bases; unmatched junction nucleotides: 4. The CDR3 length is 14 residues. CDR1 is SGHRS and CDR2 is YFSETQ in the germline V gene. The CDR3 bases are TGCGCCAGCAGAGCGGGAGCCGTCACAGATACGCAGTATTTT. This encodes CASRAGAVTDTQYF.

In its sample, this clonotype was seen many times. The rearrangement joins TRBV5-1 to TRBJ2-1; no reliable D call. Germline V gives CDR1 SGHRS, CDR2 YFSETQ. The CDR3 sequence is 12 residues long. V lost 0 bases and J lost 8, with 6 bases in between. This chain's CDR3 is CASSLDLDEQFF. The DNA of the CDR3 is TGCGCCAGCAGCTTGGATCTCGATGAGCAGTTCTTC.

This clonotype was seen repeatedly, ten times or more. This chain connects TRBV2 to TRBJ2-7; the D is unclear. CDR3 length: 13 residues. Germline-derived CDR1 and CDR2 are SNHLY and FYNNEI. V shed 7 bases and J shed 4 bases, with 14 bases lying between them. This CDR3 is CASMNTDRYEQYF. As DNA, the CDR3 is TGTGCCAGCATGAATACAGACCGTTACGAGCAGTACTTC.

The V call is TRBV27, the J call TRBJ2-2, with D possibly being TRBD1 (5 bases). Germline CDR1 is MNHEY and CDR2 is SMNVEV (reference sequence). CDR3 length: 15 amino acids. The germline V and J ends were trimmed by 7 bases and 5 bases, with 17 bases remaining between them. CDR3 loop: CASTEARADTGELFF. CDR3 nucleotides: TGTGCCAGCACCGAGGCCAGGGCGGATACCGGGGAGCTGTTTTTT.

The CDR3 sequence is CASSHGTSFDEQFF. CDR3 in DNA: TGCGCCAGCAGTCACGGGACTAGCTTCGATGAGCAGTTCTTC. The chain carries TRBV4-1 and TRBJ2-1; 9 positions agree with TRBD2. The CDR3 has 14 residues. Germline trimming cut 6 bases from V and 8 bases from J; bases unmatched to any gene: 8. The germline V gene has CDR1 MGHRA and CDR2 YSYEKL.

V and J are TRBV5-6 and TRBJ1-2; D not certain. Trimming removed 4 bases at V and 7 bases at J, with 14 bases between. The CDR3 has 13 residues. The germline gives CDR1 SGHDT, CDR2 YYEEEE. CDR3 region: CASSTRLGGGYTF. CDR3 nucleotides: TGTGCCAGCAGCACCCGTTTAGGAGGTGGCTACACCTTC. The variable domain in full, with the rest retrieved from reference TRBV5-6 and TRBJ1-2, is DAGVTQSPTHLIKTRGQQVTLRCSPKSGHDTVSWYQQALGQGPQFIFQYYEEEERQRGNFPDRFSGHQFPNYSSELNVNALLLGDSALYLCASSTRLGGGYTFGSGTRLTVV.

This clonotype was seen ten or more times. This chain joins TRBV11-2 and TRBJ1-2, with no clear D. V was trimmed by 0 bases and J by 8 bases, leaving 7 bases between them. The germline V gene has CDR1 SGHAT and CDR2 FQNNGV. This CDR3 is 12 amino acids long. As DNA, the CDR3 is TGTGCCAGCAGCTTAGATCAGCGGGGCTACACCTTC. Its translation is CASSLDQRGYTF.

This chain links TRBV29-1 with TRBJ1-1; 7 bases align to TRBD1. The CDR3 runs 14 residues. J was trimmed by 2 bases and V by 7 bases; bases with no gene match: 10. CDR1 SQVTM and CDR2 ANQGSEA come from the germline V gene. The CDR3 loop reads CSGMQGVRNTEAFF. The CDR3 DNA reads as TGCAGCGGGATGCAGGGGGTAAGAAACACTGAAGCTTTCTTT.

This rearrangement joins TRBV30 to TRBJ2-5; the match to TRBD1 covers 8 bases. Per the germline V gene, CDR1 is GTSNPN and CDR2 is SVGIG (reference sequence). This CDR3 has 14 amino acids. The V gene end was trimmed by 4 bases and the J gene end by 9 bases; junction bases not matched to a gene: 13. CDR3 region: CAWNPQGAGWAQYF. CDR3 DNA sequence: TGTGCCTGGAACCCGCAGGGGGCAGGATGGGCCCAGTACTTC.

This clonotype was seen repeatedly, ten times or more. This chain joins TRBV9 and TRBJ1-6, with D unresolved. The germline gives CDR1 SGDLS, CDR2 YYNGEE. The CDR3 totals 15 residues. V lost 3 bases and J 9 bases, leaving 16 bases between the germline ends. DNA for the CDR3: TGTGCCAGCAGCGCGGAGGGTGGTGACGGTTCACCCCTCCACTTT. Its translation: CASSAEGGDGSPLHF.

The chain employs TRBV3-1 and TRBJ2-1; tentatively, D is TRBD2 (6 bases). The CDR3 has 14 residues. Trimming pared 2 bases from V and 9 bases from J, leaving 14 bases between. From germline, CDR1 is LGHDT and CDR2 YNNKEL (reference sequence). This chain's CDR3 is CASSQSGLASEQFF. The CDR3 nucleotides are TGTGCCAGCAGCCAATCGGGGCTAGCGAGTGAGCAGTTCTTC.

This clonotype has at least ten counts. The chain carries TRBV7-9 and TRBJ2-6, with TRBD1 matching over 9 bases. Trimming removed 6 bases from V and 11 bases from J; junction bases left unmatched: 8. This CDR3 is built from 14 residues. Germline V gene lookup returns CDR1 SEHNR and CDR2 FQNEAQ (reference sequence). In DNA, the CDR3 is TGTGCCAGCAGTTTCGACAGGGGGGACTACGTCCTGACTTTC. This codes for CASSFDRGDYVLTF.

V usage is TRBV20-1 and J usage is TRBJ1-2; TRBD1 aligns across 9 bases. This CDR3 has 15 residues. The germline V gene has CDR1 DFQATT and CDR2 SNEGSKA (reference sequence). With V trimmed by 0 bases and J by 1 base, 3 bases remained unmatched. The CDR3 sequence is CSARDGTGNNYGYTF. Written as DNA, the CDR3 is TGCAGTGCTAGAGATGGGACAGGGAATAACTATGGCTACACCTTC.

As for this clonotype: This may come from a read error, since a much larger clone is one base off. The genes are TRBV5-1 and TRBJ1-1; D is unclear. The CDR3 length is 14 residues. CDR1 and CDR2 from the germline V gene are SGHRS and YFSETQ. V shed 0 bases and J shed 9 bases, with 15 bases lying between them. CDR3 loop: CASSLEASQTKAFF. CDR3 coding DNA: TGCGCCAGCAGCTTGGAAGCCAGCCAGACTAAAGCTTTCTTT.

This clonotype has a count of ten or more. The genes are TRBV6-1 and TRBJ2-7; 10 nucleotides line up with TRBD1. The V gene's germline CDR1 is MNHNS and CDR2 SASEGT. The CDR3 totals 14 residues. V was clipped by 6 bases and J by 3 bases; unmatched bases: 5. The CDR3 spells CASSQTGGSYEQYF. In DNA form, the CDR3 reads TGTGCCAGCAGCCAGACAGGGGGCAGCTACGAGCAGTACTTC.

This clonotype was detected only a few times. The chain links TRBV20-1 to TRBJ2-7; no firm D call. Looked up from germline, CDR1 is DFQATT and CDR2 is SNEGSKA (reference sequence). V shed 1 base and J shed 4 bases, with 8 bases lying between them. The CDR3 spans 12 residues. CDR3 in amino acids: CSARVGSYEQYF. CDR3 nucleotides: TGCAGTGCTAGAGTAGGGTCATACGAGCAGTACTTC.

This clonotype has just a few counts. This rearrangement joins TRBV6-1 to TRBJ1-4, with D uncertain. The germline CDR1 and CDR2 sequences are MNHNS and SASEGT. The CDR3 sequence is 13 residues long. Trimming left V 7 bases short and J 5 bases short, with 11 bases between. The CDR3 here is CASTTTPNEKLFF. The DNA for the CDR3 is TGTGCCAGCACCACGACCCCCAATGAAAAACTGTTTTTT.

This clonotype showed up many times. The chain carries TRBV7-6 and TRBJ2-1; 16 nucleotides line up with TRBD2. CDR1 is SGHVS and CDR2 is FNYEAQ in the germline V gene. The CDR3 length is 20 residues. The V gene end was trimmed by 3 bases and the J gene end by 2 bases; junction bases not matched to a gene: 10. The CDR3 DNA follows: TGTGCCAGCAGCTTCTATGGGACTAGCGGGAGGGCCATTACCTACAATGAGCAGTTCTTC. It codes for CASSFYGTSGRAITYNEQFF. The complete variable domain, with remaining parts taken from reference TRBV7-6 and TRBJ2-1, reads GAGVSQSPRYKVTKRGQDVALRCDPISGHVSLYWYRQALGQGPEFLTYFNYEAQQDKSGLPNDRFSAERPEGSISTLTIQRTEQRDSAMYRCASSFYGTSGRAITYNEQFFGPGTRLTVL.